The T cell receptor beta chain described here comes from a study of human T cells and chemical hapten exposure. TCRdb re-called the RACE reads through MiXCR, storing one row per CDR3 protein. This table holds about 82,000 distinct CDR3 sequences, about 10% found once. This clonotype was seen at least ten times. Time point noted: patch test 1, 2 weeks after DPC sensitization. Described treatment: therapeutic diphenylcyclopropenone sensitization with weekly scalp DPC. Germline V gene data show CDR1 as SQVTM and CDR2 as ANQGSEA. V was pared by 4 bases and J by 8 bases, with 17 bases between. The CDR3 contains 13 residues.

The chain joins TRBV29-1 to TRBJ1-1, with D perhaps matching TRBD1 (6 bases). This clonotype was sampled from a woman aged 50 to 60 with alopecia areata. Some clones in this sample may be carry-over from other donors' samples. The sample here was whole blood, taken in connection with sensitization to the hapten diphenylcyclopropenone (DPC). DNA for the CDR3: TGCAGCGTTGTAGTGGGGGCGGGTTTGGAAGCTTTCTTT. Its translation: CSVVVGAGLEAFF.